By sample fraction, the clone carrying this TCR beta chain is medium-sized. Its antigen remains unknown. Using unique molecular identifiers, the investigators prepared the TCRbeta library. Each CDR3 protein is one row after TCRdb ran MiXCR on the PCR reads. This sample has around 4,500 distinct CDR3 sequences, with roughly a fifth found just once. This entry is derived from a study of T-cell reconstitution after alpha-beta-depleted transplantation in children. The study's findings and limits: Several hundred expanded graft clones reportedly supplied alpha-beta T cells about two months after transplant. T-cell counts and diversity at one year following transplant were attributed mainly to newly produced T cells.

The CDR3 loop spans 16 amino acids. The germline V gene has CDR1 SEHNR and CDR2 FQNEAQ (reference sequence). The germline V and J ends were trimmed by 5 bases and 4 bases, with 20 bases remaining between them. V gene TRBV7-9 combines with J gene TRBJ1-2; a possible D gene is TRBD1 (6 bases). The sequences come from PBMCs, mostly from graft donor cells, collected 180 days after TCRalphabeta/CD19-depleted stem cell transplant. This clonotype was sampled from a male patient under 10 years old who had a stem cell transplant for acute lymphoblastic leukemia, so the T cells may come from the graft donor. As DNA, the CDR3 is TGTGCCAGCAGCGCCACCCACAGGGAATCTACCTATGGCTACACCTTC. Its protein product is CASSATHRESTYGYTF. Based on the CDR3 plus reference TRBV7-9 and TRBJ1-2, the full variable domain is DTGVSQNPRHKITKRGQNVTFRCDPISEHNRLYWYRQTLGQGPEFLTYFQNEAQLEKSRLLSDRFSAERPKGSFSTLEIQRTEQGDSAMYLCASSATHRESTYGYTFGSGTRLTVV.